This T cell receptor (beta chain) originates from a study of blood T cell repertoires in COVID-19 (dated by TCRdb to 2020 to 2021). For the study in its entirety: Samples from collaborators originated in the United States, Italy and Spain and spanned both the acute and convalescent phases of COVID-19. The prospective study material was composed of cDNA or gDNA derived from T cells, B-cell-depleted T cells, or PBMCs. Deeply sampled blood TCRbeta repertoires from subjects exposed to, actively infected with, or recovered from COVID-19 were included in the dataset. The repertoires were released in a freely available public database meant as a resource for research on the immune response to SARS-CoV-2. Samples were obtained from the ongoing ImmuneRACE study (first 160 participants) and from 950 to 1,500 subjects provided by 6 global collaborators. Sample metadata almost always included a de-identified subject ID, COVID-19 status, age in years and sex. Where available, HLA class I and class II types were taken from metadata supplied by the sample provider and were not determined by assay-based typing. Points the paper makes about the study in general: The quantity of clinical and demographic metadata differed by source and by participant and was supplied without curation.

There are 13 amino acids in the CDR3, from cysteine to phenylalanine inclusive. The entry retains the CDR3 DNA only, 39 bases that are in frame from base 1. V is pruned by 10 bases and J by 0 bases, leaving 2 bases of the junction without a gene match. The germline V gene supplies CDR1 LGHNT and CDR2 FRNRAP. A word on this clone: Its cognate antigen has yet to be identified. No per-base quality is available; no much larger clone lies one base away.

Whole blood was collected in K2EDTA tubes by collaborating institutions according to the institutions' own protocols. For TCRbeta analysis, collaborator samples were shipped as frozen whole blood, as isolated PBMCs, or as DNA extracted from either sample type. TCRbeta CDR3 regions were amplified from genomic DNA using the immunoSEQ Assay, a bias-controlled multiplex PCR. In the original analysis: The number of nucleated cells in each sample was estimated from the amplification of reference gene primers within the assay. To quantify the absolute abundance of each unique TCRbeta CDR3 rearrangement, sequence reads were collapsed and filtered. For each sample, productive Simpson clonality was calculated as the square root of Simpson's diversity index over productive rearrangements. TCRdb holds this immuneACCESS table with in-frame rearrangements only. Some clones are missing; in checked studies, unresolved V genes explain under half, and the rest has no known cause. V, J and clone size reflect that table, while D and trimming were determined from the DNA. The sample table holds tens of thousands of clones, of which about 88% were seen once. The top ten hold less than 6.5% of the sample.

Rearrangement joined TRBV12-5 to TRBJ2-3, with 9 bases aligning to TRBD2. The TCR was taken from a woman aged 80 or over with active COVID-19. Specimen: peripheral blood. Here is the DNA: TGTGCTACGGCGGGAGGGAGCACAGATACGCAGTATTTT. Translated, it reads CATAGGSTDTQYF.